The 20 T cell receptor beta chains reported below all come from one sample, sequenced in a study of cytomegalovirus exposure and HLA in healthy donors. TCRdb's copy holds only in-frame clones and misses some; the assay was immunoSEQ multiplex PCR. The sample records fewer than 200,000 clones, 80% to 85% being singletons. Material: PBMCs. The receptor set was obtained from a woman aged 18 to 35 in good health and CMV-seropositive.

The genes are TRBV4-1 and TRBJ1-4; no firm D call. Trimming took off 4 bases at V and 8 bases at J, with 17 bases between the two ends. CDR1 is MGHRA, CDR2 YSYEKL, per germline. The CDR3 extends over 15 amino acids. CDR3 sequence: CASSLPSPPREKLFF. Here the CDR3 DNA reads TGCGCCAGCAGCCTCCCTAGCCCCCCGCGGGAAAAACTGTTTTTT.

This clone showed up just once. This chain links TRBV5-1 with TRBJ1-2; 8 nucleotides line up with TRBD1. The V segment lost 2 bases and the J segment 5 bases; nucleotides outside the gene matches: 11. Germline-derived CDR1 and CDR2 are SGHRS and YFSETQ. The CDR3 contains 16 residues. CDR3 nucleotides: TGCGCCAGCAGCTTTCTTACAGGGGGAACAAGGTATGGCTACACCTTC. Its protein product is CASSFLTGGTRYGYTF. Based on the CDR3 plus reference TRBV5-1 and TRBJ1-2, the full variable domain is KAGVTQTPRYLIKTRGQQVTLSCSPISGHRSVSWYQQTPGQGLQFLFEYFSETQRNKGNFPGRFSGRQFSNSRSEMNVSTLELGDSALYLCASSFLTGGTRYGYTFGSGTRLTVV.

This clone was seen a few times. The CDR3 bases are TGTGCCAGCAGTGTGGCAGGGGGCGGCAACACTGAAGCTTTCTTT. Protein product: CASSVAGGGNTEAFF. The rearrangement uses TRBV2 and TRBJ1-1; the match to TRBD1 covers 8 bases. This CDR3 has 15 amino acids. Germline V gene lookup returns CDR1 SNHLY and CDR2 FYNNEI. The junction had 6 bases not matched to a gene; V was cut back by 4 bases and J by 2 bases.

The chain couples TRBV7-3 to TRBJ2-3; 11 bases agree with TRBD2. The CDR3 runs to 15 residues. V trimming: 5 bases; J trimming: 1 base; junction bases outside the gene matches: 2. CDR1 is SGHTA and CDR2 is FQGTGA in the germline V gene. The CDR3 region is CASSLAGGRTDTQYF. CDR3 DNA: TGTGCCAGCAGCCTAGCGGGGGGCCGCACAGATACGCAGTATTTT.

The chain is built from TRBV9 and TRBJ2-3, with 8 bases lining up with TRBD1. The V segment lost 2 bases and the J segment 8 bases; nucleotides outside the gene matches: 10. The germline V gene has CDR1 SGDLS and CDR2 YYNGEE. The CDR3 runs 15 residues. CDR3 sequence reads: CASSVEGQGAATQYF. CDR3 DNA: TGTGCCAGCAGCGTTGAAGGACAGGGTGCGGCTACGCAGTATTTT.

This clone was recorded once. The V gene is TRBV10-3, the J gene TRBJ1-1; D not certain. The CDR3 has 15 amino acids. V lost 2 bases to trimming and J lost 1 base, with 11 bases between them. Germline V lookup: CDR1 ENHRY, CDR2 SYGVKD. CDR3 DNA sequence: TGTGCCATCAGTGAGAGAAACACGGGGAACACTGAAGCTTTCTTT. Amino acids: CAISERNTGNTEAFF.

This clone was observed a few times. The chain recombines TRBV9 with TRBJ1-1, with D maybe TRBD1 (5 bases). Trimming removed 2 bases at V and 5 bases at J, with 10 bases between. The CDR3 loop spans 13 amino acids. Germline V lookup: CDR1 SGDLS, CDR2 YYNGEE. The CDR3 DNA is TGTGCCAGCAGCGTCCAGGGATGGACTGAAGCTTTCTTT. Translating gives CASSVQGWTEAFF.

The rearrangement joins TRBV5-1 to TRBJ1-1; D may be TRBD1 (5 bases). Trimming stripped 3 bases from V and 5 bases from J, with 14 bases between. There are 14 residues in the CDR3. Per the germline V gene, CDR1 is SGHRS and CDR2 is YFSETQ. CDR3 in DNA: TGCGCCAGCAGCTGGGACGGTGGGGGGACTGAAGCTTTCTTT. It is translated as CASSWDGGGTEAFF.

V gene TRBV5-8 combines with J gene TRBJ2-5, with D possibly matching TRBD1 (6 bases). V was pared by 6 bases and J by 5 bases, with 14 bases between. This CDR3 is built from 13 residues. Germline values: CDR1 SGHTS, CDR2 YDEGEE. CDR3 amino acids: CASIRGQGETQYF. The CDR3 DNA is TGTGCCAGCATCCGGGGACAAGGGGAGACCCAGTACTTC.

In this sample, this clone turned up once. One end of the junction varies from germline; a read error may be responsible. J is TRBJ1-1 and V is TRBV19; D gene ambiguous. This CDR3 spans 13 amino acids. From germline, CDR1 is LNHDA and CDR2 SQIVND (reference sequence). CDR3 nucleotide sequence: TGTGCCAGTAGTATAACGGGGAACGCTGAAGCTTTCTTT. This gives the protein CASSITGNAEAFF.

CDR3 nucleotides: TGTGCCAGCAGTATCCGACAGGGGATCTATGGCTACACCTTC. This translates into CASSIRQGIYGYTF. V and J are TRBV6-1 and TRBJ1-2; TRBD1 agrees at 8 bases. CDR1 and CDR2 (germline): MNHNS, SASEGT. Trimming at V came to 5 bases and at J to 4 bases, leaving 6 bases not matched to a gene. The CDR3 is made up of 14 amino acids.

The chain combines TRBV6-5 with TRBJ1-5; D unresolved. Per the germline V gene, CDR1 is MNHEY and CDR2 is SVGAGI. The CDR3 is 15 residues long. V lost 0 bases and J lost 0, with 6 bases in between. The CDR3, as DNA: TGTGCCAGCAGTTACTCAATTTATAGCAATCAGCCCCAGCATTTT. This translates into CASSYSIYSNQPQHF.

This chain connects TRBV5-1 to TRBJ2-5; 9 positions match TRBD2. The trim removed 4 bases at V and 4 bases at J, leaving 8 bases unmatched. Germline assignment: CDR1 SGHRS and CDR2 YFSETQ. The CDR3 covers 15 residues. The CDR3 sequence is CASSEQPTSGETQYF. CDR3 sequence (DNA): TGCGCCAGCAGCGAGCAGCCGACTAGCGGAGAGACCCAGTACTTC.

CDR3 region: CASSYSTRVYGYTF. The CDR3 DNA reads as TGTGCCAGCAGTTACTCGACCAGGGTCTATGGCTACACCTTC. The rearrangement uses TRBV6-5 and TRBJ1-2, with a tentative D call TRBD1 (5 bases). The CDR3 sequence is 14 residues long. The V end was cut by 0 bases, the J end by 4 bases, with 9 bases between. Germline V CDR1 and CDR2: MNHEY, SVGAGI.

The rearrangement uses TRBV5-1 and TRBJ2-1; TRBD1 matches 10 bases. The germline V gene encodes CDR1 SGHRS and CDR2 YFSETQ. CDR3 length: 16 amino acids. V shed 4 bases, J shed 8 bases, and the junction held 12 bases outside the gene matches. Here the CDR3 reads CASSGRQGAVYDEQFF. CDR3 nucleotides: TGCGCCAGCAGCGGTAGACAGGGGGCGGTATACGATGAGCAGTTCTTC.

This chain joins TRBV21-1 and TRBJ1-2. TRBV21-1 counts as a pseudogene. The CDR3 is made up of 13 amino acids. Written as DNA, the CDR3 is TGTGCCAGCCCTTTGGTTCCTGCTATAAGCTACACCTTC. It codes for CASPLVPAISYTF.

The chain combines TRBV2 with TRBJ1-2; possible D gene TRBD1, 5 bases. Germline V gene data show CDR1 as SNHLY and CDR2 as FYNNEI. The CDR3 is 15 residues long. V dropped 2 bases and J dropped 0 bases, with 10 bases sitting between them. The CDR3 reads CASSERQGSNYGYTF. The CDR3 DNA is TGTGCCAGCAGTGAACGGCAGGGATCTAACTATGGCTACACCTTC.

The V gene is TRBV25-1, the J gene TRBJ2-5, with 9 bases matching TRBD1. This CDR3 is built from 15 residues. The V gene's germline CDR1 is MGHDK and CDR2 SYGVNS. V was pared by 4 bases and J by 5 bases, with 8 bases of the junction left unmatched. CDR3 region: CASSGIQGAAETQYF. For the CDR3, the DNA is TGTGCCAGCAGTGGAATACAGGGGGCTGCCGAGACCCAGTACTTC. Full variable domain (missing parts from reference TRBV25-1 and TRBJ2-5): EADIYQTPRYLVIGTGKKITLECSQTMGHDKMYWYQQDPGMELHLIHYSYGVNSTEKGDLSSESTVSRIRTEHFPLTLESARPSHTSQYLCASSGIQGAAETQYFGPGTRLLVL.

The rearrangement uses TRBV5-1 and TRBJ1-1; 11 bases fit TRBD1. V dropped 5 bases and J dropped 5; count of bases not matched to a gene: 8. The CDR3 spans 15 residues. Germline CDR1 reads SGHRS; CDR2 reads YFSETQ. The CDR3 sequence: CASSKYGTGGTEAFF. CDR3 DNA: TGCGCCAGCAGTAAGTACGGGACAGGGGGAACTGAAGCTTTCTTT.

The count of this clone is one. CDR3 in DNA: TGTGCCAGCAGTTACTCGTTTTGGGAGGGGACGCGTGGCTACACCTTC. Translating gives CASSYSFWEGTRGYTF. The rearrangement joins TRBV6-5 to TRBJ1-2, with D perhaps matching TRBD1 (5 bases). V lost 0 bases to trimming and J lost 7 bases, with 18 bases between them. Germline values: CDR1 MNHEY, CDR2 SVGAGI. The CDR3 loop spans 16 amino acids.